These 25 T cell receptor beta chains share one sample of origin, sequenced in a study of cytomegalovirus exposure and HLA in healthy donors. Only in-frame clones appear in the TCRdb table, and some are missing; sequencing was by immunoSEQ multiplex PCR. Of under 250,000 clones listed, roughly 87% are singletons. The sample taken for sequencing was PBMCs. The receptors come from a man between 18 and 35 years old in good health and CMV-seropositive.

The CDR3 DNA follows: TGTGCCAGCAGTTTCCCGGATCGGACCTCTGAGCAGTTCTTC. Translating gives CASSFPDRTSEQFF. This chain joins TRBV27 and TRBJ2-1; D ambiguous. Germline CDR1 reads MNHEY; CDR2 reads SMNVEV (reference sequence). Trimming left V 3 bases short and J 9 bases short, with 15 bases between. This CDR3 is 14 amino acids long.

This chain connects TRBV6-5 to TRBJ1-1; no clear D gene. V shed 0 bases and J shed 4 bases, with 9 bases lying between them. The CDR3 sequence is 14 residues long. Germline-derived CDR1 and CDR2 are MNHEY and SVGAGI. The CDR3 coding sequence is TGTGCCAGCAGTTACTCAACCCGTTCCACTGAAGCTTTCTTT. It specifies CASSYSTRSTEAFF.

Relative to its sample, this clone is medium-sized. J is TRBJ2-7 and V is TRBV19; 12 bases agree with TRBD2. Unmatched junction bases numbered 4, after V lost 10 bases and J lost 3 bases. The CDR3 is 13 amino acids. Per germline, CDR1 LNHDA and CDR2 SQIVND (reference sequence). In DNA form, the CDR3 reads TGTGCCACTAGACTAGCGGGAGACTACGAGCAGTACTTC. Translating gives CATRLAGDYEQYF. Combining the CDR3 with reference TRBV19 and TRBJ2-7 gives the whole variable domain DGGITQSPKYLFRKEGQNVTLSCEQNLNHDAMYWYRQDPGQGLRLIYYSQIVNDFQKGDIAEGYSVSREKKESFPLTVTSAQKNPTAFYLCATRLAGDYEQYFGPGTRLTVT.

V usage is TRBV6-5 and J usage is TRBJ2-3, with 10 bases aligning to TRBD2. V lost 9 bases, J lost 2 bases, and 2 bases stayed unmatched. Germline loops: CDR1 MNHEY, CDR2 SVGAGI. This CDR3 has 13 residues. For the CDR3, the DNA is TGTGCCAGTGGACTAGCGGTCACAGATACGCAGTATTTT. It is translated as CASGLAVTDTQYF.

The chain links TRBV29-1 to TRBJ2-1; D unresolved. Trimming pared 3 bases from V and 2 bases from J, leaving 14 bases between. CDR1 and CDR2 from the germline V gene are SQVTM and ANQGSEA. The CDR3 runs to 15 residues. CDR3 in DNA: TGCAGCGTTGATCAATTGACGCGAGCCTACAATGAGCAGTTCTTC. This translates into CSVDQLTRAYNEQFF.

V usage is TRBV18 and J usage is TRBJ2-1, with TRBD2 matching over 11 bases. There are 17 residues in the CDR3. Germline V lookup: CDR1 KGHSH, CDR2 LQKENI. V trimming: 2 bases; J trimming: 0 bases; junction bases outside the gene matches: 3. The CDR3 loop is CASSPFSGRGSYNEQFF. CDR3 in DNA: TGTGCCAGCTCACCATTTAGCGGGAGGGGCTCCTACAATGAGCAGTTCTTC.

V gene TRBV4-1 combines with J gene TRBJ2-7; 8 nucleotides align to TRBD1. The CDR3 runs to 16 residues. CDR1 is MGHRA, CDR2 YSYEKL, per germline. The V segment lost 3 bases and the J segment 2 bases; nucleotides outside the gene matches: 9. The chain's CDR3 is CASSQIFGQGTYEQYF. Written as DNA, the CDR3 is TGCGCCAGCAGCCAGATCTTTGGACAGGGCACCTACGAGCAGTACTTC.

The chain uses TRBV7-8 and TRBJ2-7; a weak D match, TRBD2 (5 bases). Germline V gene sequence: CDR1 SGHVS, CDR2 FQNEAQ. The V gene lost 5 bases and the J gene lost 7 bases, with 21 bases spanning the gap. The CDR3 extends over 15 amino acids. CDR3 bases: TGTGCCAGCAGCCCCGGGATGGAACCGCCGGGGGAGCAGTACTTC. This sequence encodes CASSPGMEPPGEQYF.

This chain uses TRBV25-1 with TRBJ1-2; no clear D. Trimming removed 4 bases at V and 1 base at J, with 13 bases between. Germline loops: CDR1 MGHDK, CDR2 SYGVNS. The CDR3 loop spans 15 amino acids. The CDR3 DNA sequence: TGTGCCAGCAGTGGGCAGGCCCAGCATAACTATGGCTACACCTTC. Amino acids: CASSGQAQHNYGYTF.

This clone showed up just a few times. The CDR3 region is CASSQITVGELFF. The CDR3 DNA follows: TGTGCCAGCAGCCAGATTACGGTCGGGGAGCTGTTTTTT. This sequence joins TRBV14 and TRBJ2-2; D remains unclear. The CDR3 runs to 13 residues. Germline CDR1 reads SGHDN; CDR2 reads FVKESK. The V end was cut by 3 bases, the J end by 7 bases, with 9 bases between.

V is TRBV6-6 and J is TRBJ1-2; no clear D. CDR1 is MNHNY and CDR2 is SVGAGI in the germline V gene (reference sequence). V lost 2 bases, J lost 5 bases, and 15 bases lay in between. CDR3 length: 15 amino acids. CDR3 DNA: TGTGCCAGCAGTTACGGAGCGGAGGCTGGGTATGGCTACACCTTC. The encoded protein is CASSYGAEAGYGYTF.

The rearrangement joins TRBV7-9 to TRBJ1-5, with D hard to call. V lost 0 bases and J lost 6, with 9 bases in between. Looked up from germline, CDR1 is SEHNR and CDR2 is FQNEAQ (reference sequence). The CDR3 contains 14 residues. CDR3 coding DNA: TGTGCCAGCAGCTTAGCAGGCGGTGGTCAGCCCCAGCATTTT. Translating it yields CASSLAGGGQPQHF.

About this clone itself: Other DNA sequences within the sample encode an identical CDR3. V and J are TRBV5-1 and TRBJ2-3; TRBD1 matches at 9 bases. V lost 0 bases to trimming and J lost 3 bases; unmatched junction nucleotides: 2. CDR1 is SGHRS, CDR2 YFSETQ, per germline. The CDR3 consists of 15 residues. CDR3 in amino acids: CASSLAGQGTDTQYF. The CDR3 coding sequence is TGCGCCAGCAGCTTGGCGGGACAGGGAACAGATACGCAGTATTTT.

The chain couples TRBV2 to TRBJ2-1; TRBD1 matches 9 bases. This CDR3 region has 15 residues. Per germline, CDR1 SNHLY and CDR2 FYNNEI. After removal of 3 bases from V and 7 bases from J, the junction contained 7 bases not matched to a gene. The CDR3 sequence is CASSEKTGGANEQFF. The CDR3 nucleotides are TGTGCCAGCAGTGAGAAGACAGGGGGTGCAAATGAGCAGTTCTTC.

The chain has TRBV29-1 and TRBJ2-5, with D perhaps TRBD1 (5 bases). Germline V gene data show CDR1 as SQVTM and CDR2 as ANQGSEA. V lost 1 base, J lost 2 bases, and 8 bases lay in between. This CDR3 spans 13 amino acids. CDR3 region: CSVEADRQETQYF. The DNA of the CDR3 is TGCAGCGTTGAAGCAGACAGACAAGAGACCCAGTACTTC.

V usage is TRBV5-1 and J usage is TRBJ2-5, with D tentatively TRBD2 (5 bases). The CDR3 loop spans 16 amino acids. From germline, CDR1 is SGHRS and CDR2 YFSETQ. V lost 5 bases to trimming and J lost 4 bases, with 21 bases between them. DNA of the CDR3: TGCGCCAGCAGAACTTTGACGGACGCGGGCCTAGAGACCCAGTACTTC. Protein sequence: CASRTLTDAGLETQYF.

This rearrangement joins TRBV5-4 to TRBJ1-2; D gene uncertain. In germline, CDR1 is SGHNT, CDR2 YYREEE (reference sequence). This CDR3 has 12 residues. Trimming removed 2 bases at V and 4 bases at J, with 6 bases between. The CDR3 region has the DNA TGTGCCAGCAGCTTAGACCGCTATGGCTACACCTTC. It yields the protein CASSLDRYGYTF.

The chain uses TRBV6-6 and TRBJ1-2, with a possible D match to TRBD1 (5 bases). The CDR3 contains 16 residues. Looked up from germline, CDR1 is MNHNY and CDR2 is SVGAGI (reference sequence). Trimming left V 6 bases short and J 3 bases short, with 20 bases between. The CDR3 loop reads CASSLMGLPTYYGYTF. The CDR3 DNA sequence: TGTGCCAGCAGCCTAATGGGACTGCCGACTTACTATGGCTACACCTTC.

The chain has TRBV7-3 and TRBJ2-2, with D maybe TRBD1 (7 bases). Germline loops: CDR1 SGHTA, CDR2 FQGTGA. This CDR3 has 16 amino acids. V gave up 5 bases and J gave up 6 bases, with 19 bases separating them. CDR3 loop: CASSPAAVRGAGELFF. CDR3 nucleotides: TGTGCCAGCAGCCCCGCCGCCGTCAGGGGGGCCGGGGAGCTGTTTTTT.

The gene calls are TRBV2 and TRBJ1-3; D is undetermined. The V end lost 1 base, the J end lost 4 bases, and 2 bases lay between the germline ends. Germline CDR1 and CDR2: SNHLY and FYNNEI. This CDR3 comprises 12 residues. CDR3 DNA sequence: TGTGCCAGCAGTGAAGGCGGAAACACCATATATTTT. This gives the protein CASSEGGNTIYF. Filled out from reference TRBV2 and TRBJ1-3, the complete variable domain reads EPEVTQTPSHQVTQMGQEVILRCVPISNHLYFYWYRQILGQKVEFLVSFYNNEISEKSEIFDDQFSVERPDGSNFTLKIRSTKLEDSAMYFCASSEGGNTIYFGEGSWLTVV.

This clone was detected only once. The gene calls are TRBV6-5 and TRBJ2-1; no clear D. V lost 0 bases and J lost 6, with 12 bases in between. Germline V gene lookup returns CDR1 MNHEY and CDR2 SVGAGI. The CDR3 runs 15 residues. The CDR3 loop reads CASSYSIGSANEQFF. CDR3 DNA: TGTGCCAGCAGTTACTCGATTGGGTCAGCCAATGAGCAGTTCTTC.

CDR3: CASALPSRAQTVPETQYF. In DNA form, the CDR3 reads TGTGCCAGCGCCCTCCCCTCGCGCGCGCAGACGGTACCAGAGACCCAGTACTTC. The chain joins TRBV9 to TRBJ2-5, with no clear D. The germline V and J ends were trimmed by 7 bases and 4 bases, with 29 bases remaining between them. The CDR3 is made up of 18 amino acids. The V gene's germline CDR1 is SGDLS and CDR2 YYNGEE.

The CDR3 loop reads CASSSPARQEGTEAFF. CDR3 DNA: TGTGCCAGCAGTTCCCCCGCTAGACAGGAGGGGACTGAAGCTTTCTTT. The rearrangement joins TRBV28 to TRBJ1-1, with a possible D match to TRBD1 (6 bases). Germline CDR1 reads MDHEN; CDR2 reads SYDVKM. The CDR3 spans 16 residues. V lost 4 bases, J lost 5 bases, and 20 bases lay in between. The whole variable domain, remainder taken from reference TRBV28 and TRBJ1-1, is DVKVTQSSRYLVKRTGEKVFLECVQDMDHENMFWYRQDPGLGLRLIYFSYDVKMKEKGDIPEGYSVSREKKERFSLILESASTNQTSMYLCASSSPARQEGTEAFFGQGTRLTVV.

This clone was counted a few times. The CDR3 bases are TGCGCCAGCAGCATTGGGGGGATGAACACTGAAGCTTTCTTT. Its protein product is CASSIGGMNTEAFF. The chain joins TRBV10-1 to TRBJ1-1; D possibly corresponds to TRBD1 (5 bases). Per the germline V gene, CDR1 is WNHNN and CDR2 is SYGVQD (reference sequence). This CDR3 comprises 14 residues. Trimming removed 6 bases from V and 0 bases from J, with 11 bases in between.

The chain carries TRBV7-9 and TRBJ1-5, with D maybe TRBD1 (6 bases). The CDR3 has 15 amino acids. Trimming shortened V by 1 base and J by 2 bases, and 9 bases separated the two germline ends. Germline CDR1 SEHNR, CDR2 FQNEAQ (reference sequence). The CDR3 loop reads CASSLVGAGNQPQHF. The CDR3 coding sequence is TGTGCCAGCAGCTTAGTGGGGGCTGGCAATCAGCCCCAGCATTTT. Drawing the rest from reference TRBV7-9 and TRBJ1-5, the complete variable domain is DTGVSQNPRHKITKRGQNVTFRCDPISEHNRLYWYRQTLGQGPEFLTYFQNEAQLEKSRLLSDRFSAERPKGSFSTLEIQRTEQGDSAMYLCASSLVGAGNQPQHFGDGTRLSIL.